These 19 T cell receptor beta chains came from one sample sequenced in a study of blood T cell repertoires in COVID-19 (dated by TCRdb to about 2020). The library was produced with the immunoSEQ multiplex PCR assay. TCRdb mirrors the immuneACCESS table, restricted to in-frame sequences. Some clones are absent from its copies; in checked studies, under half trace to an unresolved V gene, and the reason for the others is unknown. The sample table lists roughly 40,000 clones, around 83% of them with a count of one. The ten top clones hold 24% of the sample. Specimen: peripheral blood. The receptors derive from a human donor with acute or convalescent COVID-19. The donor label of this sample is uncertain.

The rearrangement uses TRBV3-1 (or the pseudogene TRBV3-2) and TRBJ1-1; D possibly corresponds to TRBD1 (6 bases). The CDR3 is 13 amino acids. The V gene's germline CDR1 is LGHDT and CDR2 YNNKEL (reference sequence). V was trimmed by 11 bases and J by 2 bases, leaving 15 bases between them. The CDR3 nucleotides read TGTGCCTGGGGGAGGGGGTTTAACACTGAAGCTTTCTTT. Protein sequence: CAWGRGFNTEAFF.

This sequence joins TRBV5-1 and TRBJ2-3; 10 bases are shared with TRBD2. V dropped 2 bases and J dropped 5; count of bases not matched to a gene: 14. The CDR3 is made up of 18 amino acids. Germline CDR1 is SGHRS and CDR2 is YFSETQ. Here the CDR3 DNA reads TGCGCCAGCAGCTTAGGAGGTCGAGCGGGAGGGCCGCGAGATACGCAGTATTTT. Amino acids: CASSLGGRAGGPRDTQYF.

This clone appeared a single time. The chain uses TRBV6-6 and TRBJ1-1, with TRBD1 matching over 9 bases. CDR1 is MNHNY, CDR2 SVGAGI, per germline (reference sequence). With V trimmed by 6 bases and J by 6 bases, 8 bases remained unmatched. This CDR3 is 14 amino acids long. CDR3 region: CASSGTGQGPEAFF. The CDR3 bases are TGTGCCAGCAGCGGTACGGGACAGGGCCCTGAAGCTTTCTTT.

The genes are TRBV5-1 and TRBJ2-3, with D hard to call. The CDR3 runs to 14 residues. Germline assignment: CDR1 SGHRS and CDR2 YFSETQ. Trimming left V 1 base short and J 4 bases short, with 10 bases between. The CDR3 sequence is CASSLSPQPDTQYF. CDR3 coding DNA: TGCGCCAGCAGCTTGAGCCCACAGCCAGATACGCAGTATTTT.

The CDR3 bases are TGTGCCTGCCGGGACAACAATAATTCACCCCTCCACTTT. As protein: CACRDNNNSPLHF. The V gene is TRBV30, the J gene TRBJ1-6, with TRBD1 as a possible D gene (6 bases). This CDR3 comprises 13 residues. Germline V lookup: CDR1 GTSNPN, CDR2 SVGIG (reference sequence). The V end lost 6 bases, the J end lost 5 bases, and 11 bases lay between the germline ends.

CDR3 sequence reads: CASSLNGRGVETQYF. The CDR3 nucleotides read TGTGCCAGCAGCTTAAACGGGAGGGGCGTAGAGACCCAGTACTTC. This chain links TRBV7-3 with TRBJ2-5, with 8 bases lining up with TRBD2. V shed 1 base and J 4 bases; nucleotides not matched to a gene: 5. Looked up from germline, CDR1 is SGHTA and CDR2 is FQGTGA. The CDR3 consists of 15 residues. Full variable domain (outside the CDR3, taken from reference TRBV7-3 and TRBJ2-5): GAGVSQTPSNKVTEKGKYVELRCDPISGHTALYWYRQSLGQGPEFLIYFQGTGAADDSGLPNDRFFAVRPEGSVSTLKIQRTERGDSAVYLCASSLNGRGVETQYFGPGTRLLVL.

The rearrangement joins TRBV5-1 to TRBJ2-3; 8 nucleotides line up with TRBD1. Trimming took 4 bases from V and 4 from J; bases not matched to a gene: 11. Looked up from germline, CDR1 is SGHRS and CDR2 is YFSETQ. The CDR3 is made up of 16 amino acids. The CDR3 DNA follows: TGCGCCAGCAGCCTTACCGGGGACAGGAGGGCAGATACGCAGTATTTT. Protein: CASSLTGDRRADTQYF.

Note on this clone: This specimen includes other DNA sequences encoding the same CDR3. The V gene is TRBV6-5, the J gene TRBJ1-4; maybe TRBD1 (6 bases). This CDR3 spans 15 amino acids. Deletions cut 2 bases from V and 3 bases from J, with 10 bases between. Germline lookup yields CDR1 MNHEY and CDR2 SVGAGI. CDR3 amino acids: CASSYTTGSNEKLFF. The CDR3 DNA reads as TGTGCCAGCAGTTACACCACAGGGTCTAATGAAAAACTGTTTTTT.

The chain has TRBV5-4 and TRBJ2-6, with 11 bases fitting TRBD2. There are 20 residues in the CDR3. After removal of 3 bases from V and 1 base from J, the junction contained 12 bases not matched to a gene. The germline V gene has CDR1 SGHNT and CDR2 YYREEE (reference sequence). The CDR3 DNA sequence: TGTGCCAGCAGCTCCCGAGGGACTAGCGGACGATATTCTGGGGCCAACGTCCTGACTTTC. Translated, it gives CASSSRGTSGRYSGANVLTF. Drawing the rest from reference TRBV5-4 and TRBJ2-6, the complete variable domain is ETGVTQSPTHLIKTRGQQVTLRCSSQSGHNTVSWYQQALGQGPQFIFQYYREEENGRGNFPPRFSGLQFPNYSSELNVNALELDDSALYLCASSSRGTSGRYSGANVLTFGAGSRLTVL.

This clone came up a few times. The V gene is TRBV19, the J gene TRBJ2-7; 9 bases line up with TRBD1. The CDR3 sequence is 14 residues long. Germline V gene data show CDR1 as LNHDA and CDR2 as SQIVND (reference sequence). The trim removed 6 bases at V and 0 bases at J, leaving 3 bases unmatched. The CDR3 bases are TGTGCCAGTAGAAGGGGACAGGGCTCCTACGAGCAGTACTTC. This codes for CASRRGQGSYEQYF. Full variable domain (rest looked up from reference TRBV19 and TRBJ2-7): DGGITQSPKYLFRKEGQNVTLSCEQNLNHDAMYWYRQDPGQGLRLIYYSQIVNDFQKGDIAEGYSVSREKKESFPLTVTSAQKNPTAFYLCASRRGQGSYEQYFGPGTRLTVT.

In DNA, the CDR3 is TGTGCCAGCAGTTCGGGACAGGGGGCTTTCTTT. It specifies CASSSGQGAFF. The V and J genes are TRBV6-5 and TRBJ1-1; 10 bases agree with TRBD1. The V and J ends lost 4 bases and 11 bases, in that order; junction bases with no gene match: 1. Germline V CDR1 and CDR2: MNHEY, SVGAGI. CDR3 size: 11 residues.

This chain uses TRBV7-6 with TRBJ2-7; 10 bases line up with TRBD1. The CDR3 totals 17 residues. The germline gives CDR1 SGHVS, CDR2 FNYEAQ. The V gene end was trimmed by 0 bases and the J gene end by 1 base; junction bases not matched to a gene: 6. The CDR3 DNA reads TGTGCCAGCAGCTTAGCGCTGGGGACAGGGGTTTCCTACGAGCAGTACTTC. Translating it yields CASSLALGTGVSYEQYF. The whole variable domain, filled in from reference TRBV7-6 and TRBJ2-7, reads GAGVSQSPRYKVTKRGQDVALRCDPISGHVSLYWYRQALGQGPEFLTYFNYEAQQDKSGLPNDRFSAERPEGSISTLTIQRTEQRDSAMYRCASSLALGTGVSYEQYFGPGTRLTVT.

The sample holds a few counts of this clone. CDR3 nucleotide sequence: TGTGCCAGCAGTTCAGGGGGAAAGACGGTAATCACTGAAGCTTTCTTT. It translates to CASSSGGKTVITEAFF. The rearrangement uses TRBV6-2 or TRBV6-3 and TRBJ1-1; 7 bases fit TRBD1. V trimming: 4 bases; J trimming: 4 bases; junction bases outside the gene matches: 12. The V gene's germline CDR1 is MNHEY and CDR2 SVGEGT. CDR3 size: 16 residues.

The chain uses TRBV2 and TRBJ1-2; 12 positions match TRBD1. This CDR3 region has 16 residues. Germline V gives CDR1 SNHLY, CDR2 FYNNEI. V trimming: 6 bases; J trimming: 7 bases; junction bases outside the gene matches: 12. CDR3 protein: CASRSGTGGAGSGYTF. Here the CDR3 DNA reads TGTGCCAGCAGGTCCGGGACAGGGGGCGCCGGTAGTGGCTACACCTTC.

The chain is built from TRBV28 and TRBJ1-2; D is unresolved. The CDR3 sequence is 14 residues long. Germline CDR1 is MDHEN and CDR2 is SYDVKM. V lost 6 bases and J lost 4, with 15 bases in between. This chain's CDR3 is CASRRETEGYGYTF. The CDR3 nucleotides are TGTGCCAGCAGGAGGGAAACTGAGGGCTATGGCTACACCTTC.

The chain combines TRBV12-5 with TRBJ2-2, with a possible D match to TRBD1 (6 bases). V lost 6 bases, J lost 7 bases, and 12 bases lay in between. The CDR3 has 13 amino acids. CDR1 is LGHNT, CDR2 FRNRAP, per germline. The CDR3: CASGPTGIGELFF. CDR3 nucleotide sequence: TGTGCTAGTGGCCCCACAGGGATCGGGGAGCTGTTTTTT.

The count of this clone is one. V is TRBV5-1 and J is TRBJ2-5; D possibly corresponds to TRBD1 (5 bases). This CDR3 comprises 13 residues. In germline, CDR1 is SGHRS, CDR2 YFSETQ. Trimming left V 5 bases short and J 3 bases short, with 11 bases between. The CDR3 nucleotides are TGCGCCAGCAGTAGAGGACACAAAGAGACCCAGTACTTC. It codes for CASSRGHKETQYF.

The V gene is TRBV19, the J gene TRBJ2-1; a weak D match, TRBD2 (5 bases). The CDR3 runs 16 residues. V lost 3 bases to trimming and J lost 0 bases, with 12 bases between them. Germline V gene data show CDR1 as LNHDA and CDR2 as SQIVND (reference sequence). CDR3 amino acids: CASSIQRTDSYNEQFF. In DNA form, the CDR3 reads TGTGCCAGTAGTATTCAGCGGACGGACTCCTACAATGAGCAGTTCTTC.

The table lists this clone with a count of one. CDR3 amino acids: CASSPFYRDYSEGKTQYF. CDR3 in DNA: TGCGCCAGCAGCCCTTTTTACCGGGACTACTCTGAGGGAAAGACCCAGTACTTC. The chain recombines TRBV5-1 with TRBJ2-5; 7 nucleotides line up with TRBD2. The CDR3 spans 18 residues. Germline-derived CDR1 and CDR2 are SGHRS and YFSETQ. V trimming: 4 bases; J trimming: 6 bases; junction bases outside the gene matches: 21.